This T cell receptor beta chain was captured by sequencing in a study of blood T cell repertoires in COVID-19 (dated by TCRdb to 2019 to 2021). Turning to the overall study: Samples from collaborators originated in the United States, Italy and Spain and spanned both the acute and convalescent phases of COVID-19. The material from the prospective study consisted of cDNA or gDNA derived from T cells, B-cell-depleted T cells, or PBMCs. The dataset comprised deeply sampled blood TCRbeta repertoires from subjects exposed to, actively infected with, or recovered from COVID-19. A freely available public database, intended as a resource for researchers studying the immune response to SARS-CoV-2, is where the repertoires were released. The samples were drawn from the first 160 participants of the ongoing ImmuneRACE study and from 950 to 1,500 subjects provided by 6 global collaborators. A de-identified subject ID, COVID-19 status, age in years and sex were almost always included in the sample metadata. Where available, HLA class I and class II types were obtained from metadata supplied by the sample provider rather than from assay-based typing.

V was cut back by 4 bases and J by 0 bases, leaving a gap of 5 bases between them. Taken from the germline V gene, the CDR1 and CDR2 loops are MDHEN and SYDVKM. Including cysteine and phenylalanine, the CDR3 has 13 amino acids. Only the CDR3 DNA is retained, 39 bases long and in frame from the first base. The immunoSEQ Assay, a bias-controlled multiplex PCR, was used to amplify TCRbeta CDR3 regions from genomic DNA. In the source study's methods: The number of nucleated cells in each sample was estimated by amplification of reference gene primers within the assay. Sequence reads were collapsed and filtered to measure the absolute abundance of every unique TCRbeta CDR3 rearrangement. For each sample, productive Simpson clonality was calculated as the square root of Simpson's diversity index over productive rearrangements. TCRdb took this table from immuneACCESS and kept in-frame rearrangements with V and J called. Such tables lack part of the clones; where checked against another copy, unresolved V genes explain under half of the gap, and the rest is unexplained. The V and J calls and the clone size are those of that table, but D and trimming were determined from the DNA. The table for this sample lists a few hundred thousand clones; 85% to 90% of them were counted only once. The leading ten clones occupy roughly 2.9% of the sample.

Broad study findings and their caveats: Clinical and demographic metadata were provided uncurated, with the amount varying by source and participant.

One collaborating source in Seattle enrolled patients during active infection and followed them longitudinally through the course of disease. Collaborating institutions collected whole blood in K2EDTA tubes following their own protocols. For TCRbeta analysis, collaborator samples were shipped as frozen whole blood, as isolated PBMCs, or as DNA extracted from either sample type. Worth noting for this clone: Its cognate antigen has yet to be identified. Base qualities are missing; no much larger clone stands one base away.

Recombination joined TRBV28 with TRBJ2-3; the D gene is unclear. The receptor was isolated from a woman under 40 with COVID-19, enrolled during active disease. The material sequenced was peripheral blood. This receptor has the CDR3 CASSSTSTDTQYF. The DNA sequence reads TGTGCCAGCAGTTCAACTAGCACAGATACGCAGTATTTT. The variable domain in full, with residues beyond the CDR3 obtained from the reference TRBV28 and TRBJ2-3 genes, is DVKVTQSSRYLVKRTGEKVFLECVQDMDHENMFWYRQDPGLGLRLIYFSYDVKMKEKGDIPEGYSVSREKKERFSLILESASTNQTSMYLCASSSTSTDTQYFGPGTRLTVL.